These 3 T cell receptor beta chains originate from one sample sequenced in a study. Using its own MiXCR run on the 5' RACE reads, TCRdb lists one record per CDR3 protein. The data contain about 54,000 distinct CDR3 sequences, about 15% of them singletons. Material for sequencing was naive CD4+ T cells sorted from blood. Subset defined: naive CD4+ T cells, CD4+CD45RA+CD25-. Source of these receptors: a female donor with breast cancer.

This clonotype occurred many times. V is TRBV10-3 and J is TRBJ1-3, with 8 bases aligning to TRBD1. V gave up 3 bases and J gave up 4 bases; unmatched junction bases: 8. Germline CDR1 reads ENHRY; CDR2 reads SYGVKD. The CDR3 is 16 residues long. CDR3 region: CAISDLPDRAGNTIYF. The CDR3 nucleotides are TGTGCCATCAGTGACCTCCCGGACAGGGCCGGAAACACCATATATTTT.

In its sample, this clonotype was seen many times. The rearrangement links TRBV5-1 to TRBJ2-7, with 9 bases aligning to TRBD1. Trimming took 7 bases from V and 3 from J; bases not matched to a gene: 2. The germline CDR1 and CDR2 sequences are SGHRS and YFSETQ. The CDR3 runs to 12 residues. CDR3 loop: CASRGQGYEQYF. In DNA form, the CDR3 reads TGCGCCAGCCGGGGACAGGGCTACGAGCAGTACTTC.

The V call is TRBV20-1, the J call TRBJ2-7; D is uncertain. This CDR3 region has 14 residues. Trimming removed 5 bases from V and 4 bases from J, with 18 bases in between. Germline-derived CDR1 and CDR2 are DFQATT and SNEGSKA (reference sequence). CDR3 in amino acids: CSASSQRNTYEQYF. CDR3 in DNA: TGCAGTGCTTCATCACAGAGAAACACTTACGAGCAGTACTTC.